These T cell receptor beta chains were read from a single sample in a study of blood T cell repertoires in COVID-19. The data were produced by immunoSEQ multiplex PCR, yet TCRdb's version contains in-frame clones alone and is incomplete. The sample consists of around 200,000 clones, about 86% of them appearing once. Sequenced sample: peripheral blood. Every receptor here comes from a woman younger than 30 who had recovered from COVID-19. Each CDR3 is given with its conserved first and last residue. The order of the fields is V gene, J gene, clone size, D gene, CDR3 protein, CDR3 DNA. D genes are given only for firm matches. Part of the rows lack a size; the others show once, few, many or a class for expanded clones.

>TRBV5-4|TRBJ2-1|-|TRBD2
CASSPFLAGGRREQFF
TGTGCCAGCAGCCCGTTCCTAGCGGGGGGGCGGCGTGAGCAGTTCTTC
>TRBV2|TRBJ2-3|-|-
CASRGSARGTDTQYF
TGTGCCAGCAGGGGTTCGGCCAGAGGAACAGATACGCAGTATTTT
>TRBV7-2|TRBJ1-1|-|-
CASSPKNGGTEAFF
TGTGCCAGCAGCCCAAAAAACGGGGGCACTGAAGCTTTCTTT
>TRBV19|TRBJ1-1|-|-
CASSILQGMNTEAFF
TGTGCCAGTAGTATACTACAGGGTATGAACACTGAAGCTTTCTTT
>TRBV19|TRBJ2-4|once|-
CASSIDPLQGLDIQYF
TGTGCCAGTAGTATAGATCCGCTGCAGGGGTTAGACATTCAGTACTTC
>TRBV15|TRBJ2-3|few|TRBD1
CATSRDRGQGTDTQYF
TGTGCCACCAGCAGAGATAGAGGACAGGGGACAGATACGCAGTATTTT
>TRBV2|TRBJ2-5|-|TRBD2
CASSARLAEETQYF
TGTGCCAGCAGTGCCCGACTAGCGGAAGAGACCCAGTACTTC
>TRBV10-2|TRBJ2-7|-|TRBD1
CASSETGGGYEQYF
TGCGCCAGCAGTGAGACAGGGGGCGGCTACGAGCAGTACTTC
>TRBV6-6|TRBJ2-6|once|TRBD1
CASSDGTGYLHVLTF
TGTGCCAGCAGTGACGGGACAGGCTACCTTCACGTCCTGACTTTC
>TRBV7-2|TRBJ1-3|-|TRBD1
CASSYGTGTSGNTIYF
TGTGCCAGCAGCTACGGGACAGGGACCTCTGGAAACACCATATATTTT
>TRBV6-5|TRBJ2-1|-|-
CASKGLVNDNEQFF
TGTGCCAGCAAAGGACTGGTTAACGACAATGAGCAGTTCTTC
>TRBV6-5|TRBJ1-1|once|TRBD1
CASSWAGGVGTEAFF
TGTGCCAGTTCCTGGGCAGGGGGCGTTGGGACTGAAGCTTTCTTT
>TRBV7-9|TRBJ2-5|-|-
CASSLASETQYF
TGTGCCAGCAGCTTAGCGAGCGAGACCCAGTACTTC
>TRBV13|TRBJ1-6|-|-
CASSRGFLNSPLHF
TGTGCCAGCAGTCGGGGTTTTCTCAATTCACCCCTCCACTTT
>TRBV5-1|TRBJ1-1|-|TRBD1
CASSFRDRAATEAFF
TGCGCCAGCAGCTTCCGGGACAGGGCGGCCACTGAAGCTTTCTTT
>TRBV19|TRBJ2-1|-|TRBD2
CASSILGEGSRNEQFF
TGTGCCAGTAGTATCCTCGGGGAGGGTTCAAGGAATGAGCAGTTCTTC
>TRBV6-5|TRBJ2-5|-|-
CASQAGETQYF
TGTGCCAGCCAAGCGGGAGAGACCCAGTACTTC
>TRBV28|TRBJ2-3|-|TRBD1
CASRLTGVDTQYF
TGTGCCAGCAGGCTAACAGGGGTGGATACGCAGTATTTT
>TRBV20-1|TRBJ1-2|-|-
CSASPRVNYGYTF
TGCAGTGCTAGTCCCAGGGTTAACTATGGCTACACCTTC
>TRBV5-6|TRBJ1-3|-|-
CASSDDGGAGNTIYF
TGTGCCAGCAGCGACGATGGGGGGGCTGGAAACACCATATATTTT
>TRBV9|TRBJ1-5|-|-
CASSVPRTDQTYSNQPQHF
TGTGCCAGCAGCGTCCCCCGGACAGACCAAACATATAGCAATCAGCCCCAGCATTTT
>TRBV14|TRBJ1-4|-|-
CASSQDPTNEKLFF
TGTGCCAGCAGCCAAGATCCGACTAATGAAAAACTGTTTTTT
>TRBV6-2/TRBV6-3|TRBJ2-2|-|-
CASSLTDTGELFF
TGTGCCAGCAGTTTGACTGACACCGGGGAGCTGTTTTTT
>TRBV27|TRBJ1-1|once|-
CASSFGEKAFF
TGTGCCAGCAGTTTCGGGGAAAAAGCTTTCTTT
>TRBV6-4|TRBJ1-5|once|-
CASSDGAGNQPQHF
TGTGCCAGCAGTGATGGGGCAGGCAATCAGCCCCAGCATTTT
>TRBV27|TRBJ1-6|-|-
CASSLMSGRNSPLHF
TGTGCCAGCAGTTTAATGTCAGGGCGGAATTCACCCCTCCACTTT
>TRBV6-5|TRBJ2-2|-|-
CASSLDGTGELFF
TGTGCCAGCAGTCTAGATGGTACCGGGGAGCTGTTTTTT
>TRBV27|TRBJ2-3|-|TRBD2
CASSWGREDTQYF
TGTGCCAGCTCATGGGGGAGGGAAGATACGCAGTATTTT
>TRBV5-4|TRBJ1-1|-|TRBD1
CASSPGGTGNTEAFF
TGTGCCAGCAGCCCAGGTGGGACAGGTAACACTGAAGCTTTCTTT
>TRBV3-1/TRBV3-2|TRBJ1-5|-|TRBD1
CASSQDSGTGTDNQPQHF
TGTGCCAGCAGCCAAGACTCGGGGACAGGGACCGACAATCAGCCCCAGCATTTT
>TRBV10-3|TRBJ2-2|-|-
CAISESGSTGELFF
TGTGCCATCAGTGAGTCGGGCAGCACCGGGGAGCTGTTTTTT
>TRBV2|TRBJ2-1|-|TRBD1
CASSDGGDRGYNEQFF
TGTGCCAGCAGTGACGGTGGGGACAGGGGGTACAATGAGCAGTTCTTC
>TRBV25-1|TRBJ1-5|-|-
CASSEAGQPQHF
TGTGCCAGCAGTGAAGCAGGTCAGCCCCAGCATTTT
>TRBV18|TRBJ1-1|-|TRBD1
CASSAGQGNTEAFF
TGTGCCAGCTCGGCCGGACAGGGGAACACTGAAGCTTTCTTT
>TRBV7-3|TRBJ2-7|many|TRBD2
CASSPTSGYEQYF
TGTGCCAGCAGCCCAACTAGCGGCTACGAGCAGTACTTC
>TRBV4-2|TRBJ1-5|-|TRBD1
CASSPTGGGNQPQHF
TGTGCCAGCAGCCCCACAGGGGGAGGAAATCAGCCCCAGCATTTT
>TRBV5-8|TRBJ1-3|-|-
CASSLEVYSGNTIYF
TGTGCCAGCAGCTTGGAAGTCTACTCTGGAAACACCATATATTTT
>TRBV4-3|TRBJ2-2|-|TRBD2
CASSPRGTSARSGELFF
TGCGCCAGCAGCCCAAGAGGGACTAGCGCCCGTTCCGGGGAGCTGTTTTTT
>TRBV9|TRBJ2-1|-|TRBD2
CASSTRGRGTNEQFF
TGTGCCAGCAGCACCCGTGGGCGGGGGACCAATGAGCAGTTCTTC
>TRBV15|TRBJ2-2|-|-
CATEQQETGELFF
TGTGCCACAGAGCAACAGGAGACCGGGGAGCTGTTTTTT
>TRBV5-1|TRBJ1-1|-|-
CASSLVLGQRAFF
TGCGCCAGCAGCTTGGTGCTGGGACAAAGGGCTTTCTTT
>TRBV11-3|TRBJ2-2|few|-
CASSNLLTNQNTGELFF
TGTGCCAGCAGCAACCTTTTGACTAACCAAAACACCGGGGAGCTGTTTTTT
>TRBV2|TRBJ2-3|-|TRBD2
CASTLLAGVSTDTQYF
TGTGCCAGCACCCTACTGGCGGGGGTAAGCACAGATACGCAGTATTTT
>TRBV2|TRBJ2-3|-|-
CASLRYTQYF
TGTGCCAGCTTGCGGTATACGCAGTATTTT
>TRBV3-1/TRBV3-2|TRBJ2-7|-|TRBD2
CASSRTRGAYEQYF
TGTGCCAGCAGCCGCACGCGGGGGGCCTACGAGCAGTACTTC
>TRBV6-5|TRBJ2-2|-|TRBD2
CASSRDYRNTGELFF
TGTGCCAGCAGCCGGGACTACCGAAACACCGGGGAGCTGTTTTTT
>TRBV29-1|TRBJ1-4|-|-
CSVRESSTNEKLFF
TGCAGCGTCCGGGAATCTTCAACTAATGAAAAACTGTTTTTT
>TRBV19|TRBJ2-3|-|-
CATTGGRVTDTQYF
TGTGCCACCACCGGGGGTCGGGTAACAGATACGCAGTATTTT
>TRBV5-6|TRBJ1-3|-|-
CASSSTLSSGNTIYF
TGTGCCAGCAGCTCGACATTGAGCTCTGGAAACACCATATATTTT
>TRBV29-1|TRBJ1-2|-|-
CSVAVIRFGYTF
TGCAGCGTAGCCGTCATACGCTTCGGCTACACCTTC
>TRBV7-8|TRBJ1-1|-|-
CASSLEVAVNEAFF
TGTGCCAGCAGCTTAGAAGTGGCAGTAAATGAAGCTTTCTTT
>TRBV24-1|TRBJ2-1|-|-
CATSDWRQRSYNEQFF
TGTGCCACCAGTGATTGGAGACAGCGCTCCTACAATGAGCAGTTCTTC
>TRBV30|TRBJ1-1|few|-
CAWSAPRGSNTEAFF
TGTGCCTGGAGTGCCCCACGGGGATCTAACACTGAAGCTTTCTTT
>TRBV7-8|TRBJ1-1|-|-
CASSLGSPGMNTEAFF
TGTGCCAGCAGCTTAGGATCACCCGGGATGAACACTGAAGCTTTCTTT
>TRBV4-1|TRBJ1-1|-|-
CASSQVSGGIERTEAFF
TGCGCCAGCAGCCAAGTCTCGGGGGGCATAGAGAGGACTGAAGCTTTCTTT